This is a list of T cell receptor beta chains from one sample in a study of blood T cells in healthy people across ages. A single record per CDR3 protein comes from TCRdb applying MiXCR to the 5' RACE reads. This sample yields roughly 2 million distinct CDR3 sequences, of which around half are seen a single time; around 2.1% belongs to the top ten. The material sequenced was blood. These receptors came from a woman between 35 and 50 years old in good health. Both conserved end residues are trimmed from each CDR3. Fields, in order: J gene, V gene, CDR3 protein.

J gene: TRBJ2-5
V gene: TRBV27
CDR3 protein: ASSPKAGYQETQY

J gene: TRBJ2-1
V gene: TRBV28
CDR3 protein: ASRPTSGGRSYNEQF

J gene: TRBJ1-2
V gene: TRBV20-1
CDR3 protein: SAGAPSGLHYGYT

J gene: TRBJ2-2
V gene: TRBV20-1
CDR3 protein: SARGASGNTGELF

J gene: TRBJ2-1
V gene: TRBV5-5
CDR3 protein: ASSLVGEVGEQF

J gene: TRBJ2-3
V gene: TRBV13
CDR3 protein: ASSLSGDAQY

J gene: TRBJ2-7
V gene: TRBV5-5
CDR3 protein: ASSTPGQAPYEQY

J gene: TRBJ1-1
V gene: TRBV27
CDR3 protein: ASSNINRLNTEAF

J gene: TRBJ1-4
V gene: TRBV12-3/TRBV12-4
CDR3 protein: ASSFSLEYNEKLF

J gene: TRBJ2-7
V gene: TRBV12-3/TRBV12-4
CDR3 protein: ACSSMGEQY

J gene: TRBJ2-3
V gene: TRBV10-3
CDR3 protein: AISEDRTDTQY

J gene: TRBJ2-3
V gene: TRBV9
CDR3 protein: ASSVLAGTTDAQY